Listed below are T cell receptor beta chains from one sample, sequenced in a study of radiation and T cells in renal cell carcinoma. The protocol was immunoSEQ multiplex PCR, while the TCRdb copy is restricted to in-frame clones and leaves out a portion. The data hold more than 120,000 clones, with approximately 86% observed a single time. The material sequenced was blood, taken from a patient whose treatment included radiotherapy and nephrectomy. All receptors derive from a woman aged 45-60 years with renal cell carcinoma. Each CDR3 is given with its conserved first and last residue. Fields, in order: D gene, J gene, V gene, clone size, CDR3 DNA, CDR3 protein. D genes are given only for firm matches. Clone size is given for some rows only: seen once, a few or many times, or a class if the clone is expanded.

-	TRBJ1-2	TRBV15	-	TGTGCCACCAGCAGAGCGGTTGGGGCCTTAGGCTACACCTTC	CATSRAVGALGYTF
-	TRBJ2-7	TRBV5-4	-	TGTGCCAGCAGCAGGAGGGGCAGGGGCTCCTACGAGCAGTACTTC	CASSRRGRGSYEQYF
-	TRBJ1-1	TRBV6-5	many	TGTGCCAGCAAGAGGGGCAACACTGAAGCTTTCTTT	CASKRGNTEAFF
-	TRBJ2-1	TRBV7-3	-	TGTGCCAGCAGCTTAGGGGGGATGTACTACAATGAGCAGTTCTTC	CASSLGGMYYNEQFF
-	TRBJ2-2	TRBV5-1	-	TGCGCCAGCAGCTTGAGCCCTAAGGGGACCGGGGAGCTGTTTTTT	CASSLSPKGTGELFF
-	TRBJ2-7	TRBV9	-	TGTGCCAGCAGCTTGACTCTGGGGTCCTACGAGCAGTACTTC	CASSLTLGSYEQYF
-	TRBJ1-2	TRBV6-6	-	TGTGCCAGCAGCTTACTGAATAACTATGGCTACACCTTC	CASSLLNNYGYTF
TRBD2	TRBJ2-1	TRBV7-3	few	TGTGCCAGCAGCGCACTAGCGGGGGGCGGTGAGCAGTTCTTC	CASSALAGGGEQFF
-	TRBJ1-2	TRBV4-3	-	TGCGCCAGCAGCCTACAGGGTGTGGACTATGGCTACACCTTC	CASSLQGVDYGYTF
-	TRBJ1-1	TRBV18	-	TGTGCCAGCCGGTTTACGGGCGGGGAGGGAAACACTGAAGCTTTCTTT	CASRFTGGEGNTEAFF